The 16 T cell receptor beta chains below all came from one sample that was sequenced in a study of vaccination effects on CD4 cells after COVID-19. Their recognized antigens are unknown. Ahead of sequencing, the ViraFEST assay grew antigen-specific CD4+ T cells using viral peptide pools. Isolation of CD4+ T cells took place after about ten days of culture. Either the BNT162b2 or mRNA-1273 vaccine was given to participants in two doses. The assay was immunoSEQ multiplex PCR, and TCRdb's table has in-frame clones only and misses some. The sample contains roughly 68,000 clones, 70% to 75% of which appear only once. Source: CD4+ T cells from PBMCs cultured with HCoV-229E spike peptides, taken after COVID-19 vaccination. Receptors were obtained from a human donor who received a COVID-19 vaccine.

For this clone: Other DNA sequences of this sample code for an identical CDR3. V usage is TRBV2 and J usage is TRBJ1-5, with no clear D. CDR3 size: 14 residues. The germline CDR1 and CDR2 sequences are SNHLY and FYNNEI. With 1 base removed from V and 1 base from J, the gap between germline ends came to 5 bases. As DNA, the CDR3 is TGTGCCAGCAGTGAAGAACGGAGCAATCAGCCCCAGCATTTT. Translated, it gives CASSEERSNQPQHF.

The V call is TRBV30, the J call TRBJ1-3; 8 bases align to TRBD1. This CDR3 region has 15 residues. The germline gives CDR1 GTSNPN, CDR2 SVGIG (reference sequence). With 2 bases clipped from V and 4 bases from J, the junction kept 7 bases outside the gene matches. CDR3 DNA sequence: TGTGCCTGGAGTAGGACAGGGCTGGAAGGAAACACCATATATTTT. Translating it yields CAWSRTGLEGNTIYF.

A few counts support this clone. The rearrangement uses TRBV28 and TRBJ2-6; 8 nucleotides line up with TRBD1. CDR1 and CDR2 from the germline V gene are MDHEN and SYDVKM. The J segment lost 0 bases and the V segment lost 6 bases, leaving 10 bases of the junction unmatched. The CDR3 consists of 18 residues. The CDR3 region is CASSYRGQGSSGANVLTF. In nucleotides, the CDR3 is TGTGCCAGCAGCTATAGAGGACAGGGAAGCTCTGGGGCCAACGTCCTGACTTTC.

This chain connects TRBV6-5 to TRBJ2-7; 7 bases align to TRBD1. The length of the CDR3 is 13 residues. The germline V gene has CDR1 MNHEY and CDR2 SVGAGI. Unmatched junction bases numbered 7, after V lost 6 bases and J lost 5 bases. CDR3 bases: TGTGCCAGCAGGGTATCGGGACAGCACGAGCAGTACGTC. Encoded protein: CASRVSGQHEQYV.

V is TRBV6-2 or TRBV6-3 and J is TRBJ2-2; 8 nucleotides line up with TRBD1. Germline CDR1 and CDR2: MNHEY and SVGEGT. The CDR3 consists of 17 residues. With V trimmed by 4 bases and J by 0 bases, 7 bases remained unmatched. This CDR3 reads CASSSRRQGTNTGELFF. Here the CDR3 DNA reads TGTGCCAGCAGTTCGCGCCGACAGGGGACGAACACCGGGGAGCTGTTTTTT.

This chain joins TRBV6-5 and TRBJ2-1; 8 bases fit TRBD1. The CDR3 extends over 14 amino acids. The J segment lost 2 bases and the V segment lost 6 bases, leaving 3 bases of the junction unmatched. Germline V CDR1 and CDR2: MNHEY, SVGAGI. CDR3 in amino acids: CASRQQGAYNEQFF. The CDR3 DNA reads TGTGCCAGCAGGCAACAGGGGGCCTACAATGAGCAGTTCTTC.

CDR3 DNA: TGCGCCAGCAGCCCACCGCAAGCGGGGGGGCGGGAGACCCAGTACTTC. Amino acids: CASSPPQAGGRETQYF. This rearrangement joins TRBV5-1 to TRBJ2-5, with 10 positions matching TRBD2. The CDR3 spans 16 residues. V lost 4 bases and J lost 5; bases outside the gene matches: 11. Germline V lookup: CDR1 SGHRS, CDR2 YFSETQ.

This clone was seen more than once but under ten times. V and J are TRBV5-6 and TRBJ1-3, with D possibly matching TRBD1 (5 bases). The germline V gene encodes CDR1 SGHDT and CDR2 YYEEEE. V was pared by 0 bases and J by 4 bases, with 8 bases between. The CDR3 is 14 residues long. In DNA, the CDR3 is TGTGCCAGCAGCTTGGCTAGGGGCGGAAACACCATATATTTT. Amino acid sequence: CASSLARGGNTIYF.

The genes are TRBV6-5 and TRBJ1-5, with 7 bases lining up with TRBD1. The CDR3 consists of 15 residues. Per germline, CDR1 MNHEY and CDR2 SVGAGI. V shed 6 bases, J shed 5 bases, and the junction held 10 bases outside the gene matches. For the CDR3, the DNA is TGTGCCAGCAGAGCCACAGGGGTGAACGATCAGCCCCAGCATTTT. This translates into CASRATGVNDQPQHF.

This chain uses TRBV7-2 with TRBJ1-2, with 7 bases identical to TRBD1. CDR1 is SGHTA and CDR2 is FQGNSA in the germline V gene. The CDR3 spans 15 residues. With 4 bases clipped from V and 4 bases from J, the junction kept 9 bases outside the gene matches. The CDR3 sequence is CASSSDRVKSYGYTF. The CDR3 nucleotides read TGTGCCAGCAGCTCTGACAGGGTCAAGAGCTATGGCTACACCTTC.

The chain combines TRBV30 with TRBJ2-3, with D perhaps TRBD2 (5 bases). The CDR3 totals 16 residues. From germline, CDR1 is GTSNPN and CDR2 SVGIG (reference sequence). Trimming removed 0 bases at V and 0 bases at J, with 13 bases between. The CDR3 is CAWSVGLAASTDTQYF. CDR3 bases: TGTGCCTGGAGTGTCGGCCTAGCAGCCAGCACAGATACGCAGTATTTT.

The V call is TRBV23-1, the J call TRBJ2-7; D is perhaps TRBD2 (7 bases). TRBV23-1 is reported as an ORF; its role is uncertain. There are 18 residues in the CDR3. Trimming removed 0 bases from V and 4 bases from J, with 22 bases in between. CDR3 in amino acids: CASSQSPPGGPWGYEQYV. CDR3 nucleotide sequence: TGCGCCAGCAGTCAATCCCCGCCCGGGGGGCCTTGGGGTTACGAGCAGTACGTC.

This clone has just a few counts. V gene TRBV9 combines with J gene TRBJ2-1; D might be TRBD1 (6 bases). CDR1 is SGDLS, CDR2 YYNGEE, per germline. Trimming left V 6 bases short and J 2 bases short, with 12 bases between. This CDR3 spans 14 amino acids. CDR3: CASTRGQTYNEQFF. In DNA form, the CDR3 reads TGTGCCAGCACCAGAGGACAGACCTACAATGAGCAGTTCTTC.

The rearrangement joins TRBV6-2 or TRBV6-3 to TRBJ1-2; possibly TRBD1 for D (6 bases). Germline assignment: CDR1 MNHEY and CDR2 SVGEGT. The V end lost 4 bases, the J end lost 7 bases, and 13 bases lay between the germline ends. CDR3 size: 13 residues. In DNA form, the CDR3 reads TGTGCCAGCAGTTCCTCGGGGGGCGTTGGCTACACCTTC. Protein product: CASSSSGGVGYTF.

This chain connects TRBV5-5 to TRBJ2-6; D call uncertain. CDR1 is SGHKS, CDR2 YYEKEE, per germline (reference sequence). The CDR3 length is 14 residues. Trimming stripped 2 bases from V and 2 bases from J, with 5 bases between. The CDR3: CASSFGTGANVLTF. CDR3 DNA sequence: TGTGCCAGCAGCTTTGGGACTGGGGCCAACGTCCTGACTTTC. The full variable domain, rest sourced from reference TRBV5-5 and TRBJ2-6, is DAGVTQSPTHLIKTRGQQVTLRCSPISGHKSVSWYQQVLGQGPQFIFQYYEKEERGRGNFPDRFSARQFPNYSSELNVNALLLGDSALYLCASSFGTGANVLTFGAGSRLTVL.

The chain links TRBV6-5 to TRBJ1-2; D possibly corresponds to TRBD1 (5 bases). This CDR3 has 13 amino acids. The V end was cut by 7 bases, the J end by 2 bases, with 11 bases between. Germline V gene sequence: CDR1 MNHEY, CDR2 SVGAGI. The CDR3 protein is CASKQGKNYGYTF. CDR3 DNA sequence: TGTGCCAGCAAGCAGGGCAAAAACTATGGCTACACCTTC.